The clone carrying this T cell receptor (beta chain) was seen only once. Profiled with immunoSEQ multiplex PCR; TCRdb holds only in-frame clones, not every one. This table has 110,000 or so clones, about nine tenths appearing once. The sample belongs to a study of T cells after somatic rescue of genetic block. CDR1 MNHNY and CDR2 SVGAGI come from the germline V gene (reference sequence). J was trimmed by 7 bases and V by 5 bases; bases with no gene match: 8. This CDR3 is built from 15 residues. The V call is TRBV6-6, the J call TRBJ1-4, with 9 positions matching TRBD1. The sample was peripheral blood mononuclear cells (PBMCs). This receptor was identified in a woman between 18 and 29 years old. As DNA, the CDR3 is TGTGCCAGCAGTAACCCACAGGGGGCGGGTGAAAAACTGTTTTTT. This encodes CASSNPQGAGEKLFF.